This passage covers 21 T cell receptor beta chains from one sample sequenced in a study of beta chain features in type 1 diabetes. General study results and limits: A moderate, significant TCRB CDR3 shortening appeared in type 1 diabetes across four CD4+ subsets.

What these receptors recognize is not known. The isolated RNA, all of it, was reverse transcribed, so expressed TCRB transcripts were what got sequenced. The protocol was immunoSEQ multiplex PCR, while the TCRdb copy is restricted to in-frame clones and leaves out a portion. The sample yields about 340,000 clones, approximately 9.9% seen once. The sequenced sample consisted of central memory CD4+ T cells from blood. The receptor source for this set is a man aged 25 to 40 with type 1 diabetes.

This clone showed up many times. J is TRBJ2-1 and V is TRBV7-9; 7 bases map to TRBD1. Trimming removed 4 bases from V and 15 bases from J; junction bases left unmatched: 9. Germline V lookup: CDR1 SEHNR, CDR2 FQNEAQ (reference sequence). The CDR3 sequence is 12 residues long. The CDR3 protein is CASSSGQVPSFF. The CDR3 nucleotides read TGTGCCAGCAGCTCAGGACAGGTACCCTCGTTCTTC. The full variable domain, with the rest looked up from reference TRBV7-9 and TRBJ2-1, is DTGVSQNPRHKITKRGQNVTFRCDPISEHNRLYWYRQTLGQGPEFLTYFQNEAQLEKSRLLSDRFSAERPKGSFSTLEIQRTEQGDSAMYLCASSSGQVPSFFGPGTRLTVL.

The chain uses TRBV7-2 and TRBJ2-1; 7 bases are shared with TRBD1. The CDR3 is made up of 19 amino acids. The V gene's germline CDR1 is SGHTA and CDR2 FQGNSA. V gave up 5 bases and J gave up 5 bases; unmatched junction bases: 21. The CDR3 sequence is CASSPPYGLKGARNNEQFF. In DNA, the CDR3 is TGTGCCAGCAGCCCCCCCTACGGGTTGAAGGGGGCGAGAAACAATGAGCAGTTCTTC.

The chain recombines TRBV2 with TRBJ1-2; D unclear. Germline V CDR1 and CDR2: SNHLY, FYNNEI. V was trimmed by 3 bases and J by 7 bases, leaving 9 bases between them. This CDR3 region has 12 residues. This CDR3 is CASSDPFTGYTF. The CDR3 DNA reads as TGTGCCAGCAGTGACCCATTTACTGGCTACACCTTC. The full variable domain, completed using reference TRBV2 and TRBJ1-2, is EPEVTQTPSHQVTQMGQEVILRCVPISNHLYFYWYRQILGQKVEFLVSFYNNEISEKSEIFDDQFSVERPDGSNFTLKIRSTKLEDSAMYFCASSDPFTGYTFGSGTRLTVV.

The chain couples TRBV18 to TRBJ2-1, with 9 bases lining up with TRBD1. The CDR3 has 16 residues. V shed 0 bases and J 7 bases; nucleotides not matched to a gene: 7. From germline, CDR1 is KGHSH and CDR2 LQKENI. The CDR3 coding sequence is TGTGCCAGCTCACCACCCGGGACAGGGCCGGGAAATGAGCAGTTCTTC. This gives the protein CASSPPGTGPGNEQFF. Together with reference TRBV18 and TRBJ2-1, the CDR3 gives the full variable domain: NAGVMQNPRHLVRRRGQEARLRCSPMKGHSHVYWYRQLPEEGLKFMVYLQKENIIDESGMPKERFSAEFPKEGPSILRIQQVVRGDSAAYFCASSPPGTGPGNEQFFGPGTRLTVL.

This chain links TRBV19 with TRBJ2-5; tentative D call: TRBD2 (6 bases). V shed 3 bases and J shed 8 bases, with 13 bases lying between them. The V gene's germline CDR1 is LNHDA and CDR2 SQIVND (reference sequence). The length of the CDR3 is 13 residues. The CDR3 sequence is CASSIRDSETQYF. CDR3 coding DNA: TGTGCCAGTAGTATCCGGGACTCGGAAACCCAGTACTTC.

A few counts support this clone. The chain uses TRBV5-6 and TRBJ2-2, with 10 bases fitting TRBD1. Trimming cost V 5 bases and J 6 bases; bases outside gene matches: 13. The CDR3 has 17 residues. Germline V CDR1 and CDR2: SGHDT, YYEEEE. This chain's CDR3 is CASSPGPGTGVSGELFF. In nucleotides, the CDR3 is TGTGCCAGCAGTCCTGGTCCCGGGACAGGGGTGTCCGGGGAGCTGTTTTTT.

This clone was counted ten times or more. This sequence joins TRBV7-9 and TRBJ2-1, with D hard to call. Germline CDR1 reads SEHNR; CDR2 reads FQNEAQ (reference sequence). Between the trimmed V and J ends, which lost 6 bases and 8 bases, there was a span of 20 bases. The CDR3 length is 15 residues. The CDR3 DNA sequence: TGTGCCAGCAGTTCCGGGCTCCTTTACGGCGATGAGCAGTTCTTC. Its translation is CASSSGLLYGDEQFF.

This clone was counted at least ten times. The chain recombines TRBV7-2 with TRBJ2-7, with a weak D call TRBD2 (6 bases). Germline V gene sequence: CDR1 SGHTA, CDR2 FQGNSA. The CDR3 covers 14 residues. Trimming left V 0 bases short and J 3 bases short, with 9 bases between. The CDR3 DNA sequence: TGTGCCAGCAGCTTAGCGGCGGGGAACTACGAGCAGTACTTC. Protein: CASSLAAGNYEQYF.

The rearrangement uses TRBV23-1 and TRBJ2-7; TRBD1 might be the D (5 bases). TRBV23-1 is labeled an ORF, and its function is uncertain. V lost 2 bases and J 1 base, leaving 9 bases between the germline ends. CDR3 length: 14 residues. In nucleotides, the CDR3 is TGCGCCAGCAGTCAACGAGACAGATCCTACGAGCAGTACTTC. Translation gives CASSQRDRSYEQYF.

The chain employs TRBV11-2 and TRBJ2-7; 9 nucleotides agree with TRBD1. Germline lookup yields CDR1 SGHAT and CDR2 FQNNGV. V dropped 1 base and J dropped 6; count of bases not matched to a gene: 7. The CDR3 runs to 15 residues. The chain's CDR3 is CASSLVEGTGFEQYF. The CDR3 DNA sequence: TGTGCCAGCAGCTTAGTAGAGGGGACAGGGTTCGAGCAGTACTTC.

This clone was observed a few times. At one boundary the junction diverges from the germline segment, which might be a read error. The chain links TRBV10-3 to TRBJ2-3; TRBD2 matches at 13 bases. This CDR3 is built from 15 residues. CDR1 and CDR2 from the germline V gene are ENHRY and SYGVKD. The chain's CDR3 is CASSFGTSGANTQYF. The CDR3 DNA reads as TGTGCCAGCAGTTTCGGGACTAGCGGGGCCAACACGCAGTATTTT.

This chain uses TRBV23-1 with TRBJ1-1; D remains ambiguous. TRBV23-1 counts as an open reading frame of uncertain function. This CDR3 is built from 15 residues. V gave up 3 bases and J gave up 2 bases, with 13 bases separating them. CDR3 sequence (DNA): TGCGCCAGCAGTCAGCCCCAACACCGAAACACTGAAGCTTTCTTT. Translated, it gives CASSQPQHRNTEAFF.

The chain couples TRBV9 to TRBJ2-3; D gene uncertain. This CDR3 is built from 17 residues. V lost 4 bases and J lost 2, with 20 bases in between. CDR1 is SGDLS and CDR2 is YYNGEE in the germline V gene. CDR3 DNA: TGTGCCAGCAGCCTATCACACCCTTTGAGAGTCACAGATACGCAGTATTTT. This translates into CASSLSHPLRVTDTQYF. The variable domain in full, with the rest retrieved from reference TRBV9 and TRBJ2-3, is DSGVTQTPKHLITATGQRVTLRCSPRSGDLSVYWYQQSLDQGLQFLIQYYNGEERAKGNILERFSAQQFPDLHSELNLSSLELGDSALYFCASSLSHPLRVTDTQYFGPGTRLTVL.

The chain is built from TRBV5-8 and TRBJ2-3; 9 bases fit TRBD1. In germline, CDR1 is SGHTS, CDR2 YDEGEE. The J segment lost 2 bases and the V segment lost 3 bases, leaving 7 bases of the junction unmatched. The CDR3 is 16 amino acids. CDR3 in DNA: TGTGCCAGCAGCTCCACTACAGGGGGCTTCACAGATACGCAGTATTTT. As protein: CASSSTTGGFTDTQYF.

A few counts support this clone. This chain links TRBV21-1 with TRBJ1-6. TRBV21-1 is shown as a pseudogene. The CDR3 totals 17 residues. CDR3 in DNA: TGTGCCAGCAGCAAACCCCAGAAAGGGATCTATAATTCACCCCTCCACTTT. As protein: CASSKPQKGIYNSPLHF.

The genes are TRBV18 and TRBJ2-6; no definite D call. The CDR3 spans 16 residues. CDR1 is KGHSH, CDR2 LQKENI, per germline. Trimming stripped 3 bases from V and 4 bases from J, with 13 bases between. The CDR3 protein is CASSPDIRFGANVLTF. CDR3 bases: TGTGCCAGCTCACCGGATATACGTTTCGGGGCCAACGTCCTGACTTTC.

This chain links TRBV5-6 with TRBJ2-5, with D perhaps matching TRBD1 or TRBD2 (6 bases each). The CDR3 length is 14 residues. Trimming took 0 bases from V and 5 from J, leaving 11 bases between them. The germline CDR1 and CDR2 sequences are SGHDT and YYEEEE. DNA for the CDR3: TGTGCCAGCAGCTTGGAGGGGGGCTCGGAGACCCAGTACTTC. Encoded protein: CASSLEGGSETQYF.

Only a few counts were recorded for this clone. The chain recombines TRBV2 with TRBJ2-5; D may correspond to TRBD1 or TRBD2 (6 bases each). The germline CDR1 and CDR2 sequences are SNHLY and FYNNEI. CDR3 length: 15 amino acids. V dropped 5 bases and J dropped 5 bases, with 18 bases sitting between them. CDR3 coding DNA: TGTGCCAGCAGTATCCTTGGAGGGGGTGTGGAGACCCAGTACTTC. As protein: CASSILGGGVETQYF.

CDR3 sequence (DNA): TGTGCCAGCAGTTACGGGCAGGGGGCGTTTGGCTACACCTTC. It is translated as CASSYGQGAFGYTF. The chain links TRBV6-5 to TRBJ1-2; TRBD1 agrees at 8 bases. The CDR3 has 14 amino acids. After removal of 2 bases from V and 7 bases from J, the junction contained 6 bases not matched to a gene. Germline values: CDR1 MNHEY, CDR2 SVGAGI.

This clone occurred a few times. The CDR3 protein is CASSRQQGEGEKLFF. CDR3 DNA sequence: TGCGCCAGCAGCCGCCAACAGGGGGAAGGCGAAAAACTGTTTTTT. V is TRBV4-3 and J is TRBJ1-4; 8 bases match TRBD1. The CDR3 spans 15 residues. V trimming: 4 bases; J trimming: 8 bases; junction bases outside the gene matches: 9. Germline V gene sequence: CDR1 LGHNA, CDR2 YSLEER.

This clone was seen only a few times. The sample holds other DNA sequences that translate to the same CDR3. The genes are TRBV14 and TRBJ2-5; possible D gene TRBD2, 5 bases. The CDR3 loop spans 13 amino acids. V lost 2 bases and J lost 2, with 6 bases in between. In germline, CDR1 is SGHDN, CDR2 FVKESK. The DNA for the CDR3 is TGTGCCAGCAGCCAACCGGGGCAAGAGACCCAGTACTTC. Translation gives CASSQPGQETQYF.